This TCR beta chain derives from a study of Ad26.COV2.S vaccination and SARS-CoV-2 variants. The assay was immunoSEQ multiplex PCR, and TCRdb's table has in-frame clones only and misses some. The sample carries a few hundred thousand clones, around 85% recorded once. The treatment here: 19 received Ad26.COV2.S at low or high dose, single or two shots; several received placebo; per-sample allocation not given. Sampling occurred on day 63 after the first vaccine or placebo injection. CDR1 is SGHDT, CDR2 YYEEEE, per germline. The CDR3 has 14 residues. Trimming removed 1 base at V and 5 bases at J, with 12 bases between.

The sequencing here drew on peripheral blood, taken in a trial of Ad26.COV2.S vaccine versus placebo. This chain connects TRBV5-6 to TRBJ2-5, with D perhaps TRBD1 (6 bases). The receptor was isolated from a person between 18 and 60 years old who received the Ad26.COV2.S COVID-19 vaccine or a placebo. CDR3 nucleotides: TGTGCCAGCAGCTTGACACAGGGCCAGGAGACCCAGTACTTC. Translated: CASSLTQGQETQYF.